What follows are 16 T cell receptor beta chains derived from one specimen sequenced in a study of PD-L1 blockade in urothelial cancer. The time point is: pretreatment peripheral blood. Produced via immunoSEQ multiplex PCR; TCRdb's table is partial and in-frame only. The repertoire includes around 66,000 clones, about 81% of them detected once, and about 1.6% sits in the top ten. The material sequenced was PBMCs, taken around atezolizumab (anti-PD-L1) treatment. All receptors come from a man aged 65 to 85 with urothelial cancer.

The chain joins TRBV5-6 to TRBJ1-1; TRBD1 matches at 7 bases. This CDR3 is built from 15 residues. Unmatched junction bases numbered 13, after V lost 5 bases and J lost 6 bases. The germline CDR1 and CDR2 sequences are SGHDT and YYEEEE. The CDR3 here is CASSYRGQVVAEAFF. As DNA, the CDR3 is TGTGCCAGCAGTTACCGTGGACAGGTTGTCGCTGAAGCTTTCTTT.

The V call is TRBV5-4, the J call TRBJ2-6, with 8 bases matching TRBD1. Germline trimming cut 4 bases from V and 4 bases from J; bases unmatched to any gene: 10. The germline V gene has CDR1 SGHNT and CDR2 YYREEE (reference sequence). The CDR3 contains 17 residues. Written as DNA, the CDR3 is TGTGCCAGCAGCCTTGGACAGGGATCGGGAGGGGCCAACGTCCTGACTTTC. Protein product: CASSLGQGSGGANVLTF. The variable domain in full, with the rest retrieved from reference TRBV5-4 and TRBJ2-6, is ETGVTQSPTHLIKTRGQQVTLRCSSQSGHNTVSWYQQALGQGPQFIFQYYREEENGRGNFPPRFSGLQFPNYSSELNVNALELDDSALYLCASSLGQGSGGANVLTFGAGSRLTVL.

V is TRBV28 and J is TRBJ1-5, with D perhaps matching TRBD1 (6 bases). This CDR3 is built from 16 residues. The germline V gene encodes CDR1 MDHEN and CDR2 SYDVKM. The ends were cut back, 8 bases at V and 6 bases at J, with 23 bases in the middle. The CDR3 reads CASLSQGLGGFQPQHF. CDR3 bases: TGTGCCAGCCTAAGCCAGGGTCTAGGGGGTTTTCAGCCCCAGCATTTT.

The chain joins TRBV6-6 to TRBJ1-2; a weak D match, TRBD1 (6 bases). The CDR3 extends over 13 amino acids. Trimming removed 6 bases at V and 2 bases at J, with 10 bases between. CDR1 is MNHNY and CDR2 is SVGAGI in the germline V gene (reference sequence). CDR3 nucleotides: TGTGCCAGCAGCTTTACAGGGAACTATGGCTACACCTTC. Translation: CASSFTGNYGYTF.

This rearrangement joins TRBV4-1 to TRBJ2-7, with 13 bases identical to TRBD2. This CDR3 contains 18 residues. CDR1 MGHRA and CDR2 YSYEKL come from the germline V gene. V lost 3 bases and J lost 3; bases outside the gene matches: 11. CDR3 coding DNA: TGCGCCAGCAGCCAGGATTCTACTAGCGGGAGGGCTTACTACGAGCAGTACTTC. Translation gives CASSQDSTSGRAYYEQYF.

The V gene is TRBV5-5, the J gene TRBJ2-5, with TRBD2 identical over 7 bases. This CDR3 spans 18 amino acids. Germline V gene data show CDR1 as SGHKS and CDR2 as YYEKEE (reference sequence). Unmatched junction bases numbered 13, after V lost 1 base and J lost 1 base. The CDR3, as DNA: TGTGCCAGCAGCTTGCAAGTTGGTAGCGGGCCCCTCCAAGAGACCCAGTACTTC. It is translated as CASSLQVGSGPLQETQYF.

The rearrangement links TRBV5-1 to TRBJ1-2; 11 bases fit TRBD1. The germline V gene encodes CDR1 SGHRS and CDR2 YFSETQ. Trimming cost V 4 bases and J 11 bases; bases outside gene matches: 13. This CDR3 is 15 amino acids long. CDR3 DNA: TGCGCCAGCAGCACGGGACAGGGGGAAATAGCCGAGTACACCTTC. The encoded protein is CASSTGQGEIAEYTF. The full variable domain, with the rest looked up from reference TRBV5-1 and TRBJ1-2, is KAGVTQTPRYLIKTRGQQVTLSCSPISGHRSVSWYQQTPGQGLQFLFEYFSETQRNKGNFPGRFSGRQFSNSRSEMNVSTLELGDSALYLCASSTGQGEIAEYTFGSGTRLTVV.

In this sample, this clone turned up a few times. Other DNA sequences in the sample encode the same CDR3. The V gene is TRBV7-2, the J gene TRBJ2-1, with 14 positions matching TRBD2. The V segment lost 4 bases and the J segment 7 bases; nucleotides outside the gene matches: 3. The CDR3 is 15 amino acids. The germline gives CDR1 SGHTA, CDR2 FQGNSA. The CDR3 here is CASSSGLAGVNEQFF. Here the CDR3 DNA reads TGTGCCAGCAGCTCGGGACTAGCGGGAGTAAATGAGCAGTTCTTC.

This clone has a single count. V and J are TRBV5-4 and TRBJ2-7; TRBD1 matches 10 bases. The CDR3 spans 15 residues. Germline V lookup: CDR1 SGHNT, CDR2 YYREEE (reference sequence). V lost 0 bases to trimming and J lost 2 bases; unmatched junction nucleotides: 2. The CDR3 sequence is CASSLAGTGAYEQYF. As DNA, the CDR3 is TGTGCCAGCAGCTTGGCCGGGACAGGGGCCTACGAGCAGTACTTC. Full variable domain (outside the CDR3, taken from reference TRBV5-4 and TRBJ2-7): ETGVTQSPTHLIKTRGQQVTLRCSSQSGHNTVSWYQQALGQGPQFIFQYYREEENGRGNFPPRFSGLQFPNYSSELNVNALELDDSALYLCASSLAGTGAYEQYFGPGTRLTVT.

The rearrangement uses TRBV19 and TRBJ1-1; D is perhaps TRBD1 (5 bases). Germline V gene data show CDR1 as LNHDA and CDR2 as SQIVND (reference sequence). V was cut by 2 bases and J by 5 bases, with 6 bases left in between. The length of the CDR3 is 12 residues. In DNA, the CDR3 is TGTGCCAGTAGTATACAGGGAACTGAAGCTTTCTTT. Its translation: CASSIQGTEAFF. The variable domain in full, completed from reference TRBV19 and TRBJ1-1, reads DGGITQSPKYLFRKEGQNVTLSCEQNLNHDAMYWYRQDPGQGLRLIYYSQIVNDFQKGDIAEGYSVSREKKESFPLTVTSAQKNPTAFYLCASSIQGTEAFFGQGTRLTVV.

This clone was counted a few times. J is TRBJ2-1 and V is TRBV9, with a weak D call TRBD2 (5 bases). CDR1 SGDLS and CDR2 YYNGEE come from the germline V gene. Trimming took 4 bases from V and 9 from J, leaving 14 bases between them. The CDR3 loop spans 13 amino acids. The CDR3 loop is CASSPNPDSEQFF. CDR3 in DNA: TGTGCCAGCAGCCCCAACCCGGACTCTGAGCAGTTCTTC.

The chain has TRBV15 and TRBJ2-7; no reliable D call. V gave up 0 bases and J gave up 1 base, with 4 bases separating them. The CDR3 length is 13 residues. From germline, CDR1 is LNHNV and CDR2 YYDKDF (reference sequence). CDR3 in DNA: TGTGCCACCAGCAGAGATCCTTCCTACGAGCAGTACTTC. This codes for CATSRDPSYEQYF.

The chain couples TRBV7-3 to TRBJ2-7; TRBD2 agrees at 10 bases. Germline assignment: CDR1 SGHTA and CDR2 FQGTGA. The CDR3 runs to 15 residues. Trimming took 6 bases from V and 0 from J; bases not matched to a gene: 5. The CDR3 coding sequence is TGTGCCAGCAGTCAAGCGGGAGGGAGCTCCTACGAGCAGTACTTC. This gives the protein CASSQAGGSSYEQYF.

The chain couples TRBV5-1 to TRBJ2-1; D is uncertain. The length of the CDR3 is 12 residues. With 4 bases removed from V and 5 bases from J, the gap between germline ends came to 7 bases. Per the germline V gene, CDR1 is SGHRS and CDR2 is YFSETQ. CDR3 nucleotide sequence: TGCGCCAGCAGCCTAAACGACAATGAGCAGTTCTTC. Amino acids: CASSLNDNEQFF.

This clone was detected once. At one boundary the junction diverges from the germline segment, which might be a read error. J is TRBJ2-1 and V is TRBV29-1; possibly TRBD2 for D (6 bases). From germline, CDR1 is SQVTM and CDR2 ANQGSEA. The CDR3 covers 14 residues. The CDR3 bases are TGCAGCGTTGCGACGGGGGAGGTCTACAATGGGCAGTTCTTC. The encoded protein is CSVATGEVYNGQFF.

This rearrangement joins TRBV13 to TRBJ2-1, with D possibly being TRBD2 (5 bases). The V and J ends lost 7 bases and 6 bases respectively, with 16 bases between them. The germline CDR1 and CDR2 sequences are PRHDT and FYEKMQ (reference sequence). The CDR3 has 14 amino acids. CDR3 amino acids: CASTAGSVTNEQFF. The DNA for the CDR3 is TGTGCCAGCACCGCGGGTAGCGTAACCAATGAGCAGTTCTTC.